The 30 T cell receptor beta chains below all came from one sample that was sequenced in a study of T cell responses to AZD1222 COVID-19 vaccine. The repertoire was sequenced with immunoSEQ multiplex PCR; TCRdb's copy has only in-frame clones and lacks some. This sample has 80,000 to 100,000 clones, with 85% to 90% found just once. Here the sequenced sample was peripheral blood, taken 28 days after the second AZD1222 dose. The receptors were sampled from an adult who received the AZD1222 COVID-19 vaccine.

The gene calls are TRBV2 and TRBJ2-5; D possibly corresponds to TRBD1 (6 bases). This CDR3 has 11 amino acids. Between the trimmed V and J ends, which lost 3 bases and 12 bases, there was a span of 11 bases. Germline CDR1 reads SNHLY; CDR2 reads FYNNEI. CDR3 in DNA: TGTGCCAGCAGTGAGGGGGCGAGTGAGTACTTC. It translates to CASSEGASEYF.

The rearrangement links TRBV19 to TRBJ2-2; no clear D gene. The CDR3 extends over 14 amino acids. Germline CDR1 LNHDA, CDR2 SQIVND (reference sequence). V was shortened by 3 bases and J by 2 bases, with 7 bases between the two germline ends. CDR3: CASSIQTNTGELFF. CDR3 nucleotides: TGTGCCAGTAGTATTCAGACCAACACCGGGGAGCTGTTTTTT. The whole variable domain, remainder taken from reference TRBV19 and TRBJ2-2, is DGGITQSPKYLFRKEGQNVTLSCEQNLNHDAMYWYRQDPGQGLRLIYYSQIVNDFQKGDIAEGYSVSREKKESFPLTVTSAQKNPTAFYLCASSIQTNTGELFFGEGSRLTVL.

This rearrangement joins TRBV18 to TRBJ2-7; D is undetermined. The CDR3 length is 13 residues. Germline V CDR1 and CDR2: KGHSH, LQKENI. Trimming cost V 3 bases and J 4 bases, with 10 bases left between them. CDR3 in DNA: TGTGCCAGCTCACCGGGGTTAGATTACGAGCAGTACTTC. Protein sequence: CASSPGLDYEQYF.

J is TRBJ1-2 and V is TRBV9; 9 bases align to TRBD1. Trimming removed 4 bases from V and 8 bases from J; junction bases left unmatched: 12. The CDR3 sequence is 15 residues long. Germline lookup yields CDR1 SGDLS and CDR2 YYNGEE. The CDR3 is CASSPRPTGGLGYTF. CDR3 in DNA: TGTGCCAGCAGCCCCCGCCCGACAGGGGGTTTAGGCTACACCTTC.

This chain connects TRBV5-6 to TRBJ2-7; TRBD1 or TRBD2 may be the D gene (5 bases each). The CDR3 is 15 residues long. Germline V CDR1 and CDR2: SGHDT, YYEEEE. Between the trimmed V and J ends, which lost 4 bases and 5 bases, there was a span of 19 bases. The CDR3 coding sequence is TGTGCCAGCAGCCCCGGGACCTCCTCTCGGGACGAGCAGTACTTC. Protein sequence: CASSPGTSSRDEQYF.

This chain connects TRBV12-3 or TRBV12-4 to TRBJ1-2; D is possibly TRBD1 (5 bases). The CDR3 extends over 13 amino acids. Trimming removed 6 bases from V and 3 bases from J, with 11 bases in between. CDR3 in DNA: TGTGCCAGCAGCGGCCCGGGGGACTATGGCTACACCTTC. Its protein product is CASSGPGDYGYTF.

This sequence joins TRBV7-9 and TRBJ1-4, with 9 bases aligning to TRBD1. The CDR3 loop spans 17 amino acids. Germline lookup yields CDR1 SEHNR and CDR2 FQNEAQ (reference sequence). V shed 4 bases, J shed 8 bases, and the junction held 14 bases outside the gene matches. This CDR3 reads CASSSSGQGFLREKLFF. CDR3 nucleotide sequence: TGTGCCAGCAGCTCCTCGGGACAGGGATTTCTTCGGGAAAAACTGTTTTTT.

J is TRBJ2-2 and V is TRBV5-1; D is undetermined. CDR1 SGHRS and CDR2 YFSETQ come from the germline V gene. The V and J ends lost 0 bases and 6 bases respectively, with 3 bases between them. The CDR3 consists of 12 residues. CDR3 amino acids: CASSLGAGELFF. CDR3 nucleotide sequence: TGCGCCAGCAGCTTGGGGGCCGGGGAGCTGTTTTTT.

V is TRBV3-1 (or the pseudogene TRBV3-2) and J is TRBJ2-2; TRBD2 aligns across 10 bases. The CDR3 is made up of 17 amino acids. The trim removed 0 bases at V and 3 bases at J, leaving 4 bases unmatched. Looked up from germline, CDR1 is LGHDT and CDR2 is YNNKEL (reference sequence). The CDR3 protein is CASSQDGLAGDTGELFF. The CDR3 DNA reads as TGTGCCAGCAGCCAAGATGGTCTAGCGGGGGACACCGGGGAGCTGTTTTTT.

The CDR3 reads CASSERGDRGYDGYTF. In DNA form, the CDR3 reads TGTGCCAGCAGTGAAAGGGGGGACAGGGGATACGATGGCTACACCTTC. V gene TRBV6-1 combines with J gene TRBJ1-2; 10 nucleotides match TRBD1. The J segment lost 6 bases and the V segment lost 2 bases, leaving 9 bases of the junction unmatched. The CDR3 length is 16 residues. Germline V gene lookup returns CDR1 MNHNS and CDR2 SASEGT.

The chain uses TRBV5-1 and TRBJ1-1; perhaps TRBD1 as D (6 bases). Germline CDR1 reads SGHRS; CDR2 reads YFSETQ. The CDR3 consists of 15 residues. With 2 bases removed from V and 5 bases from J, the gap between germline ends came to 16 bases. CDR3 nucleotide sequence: TGCGCCAGCAGCTTTGAGGGGCAGGGGAGGACTGAAGCTTTCTTT. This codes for CASSFEGQGRTEAFF.

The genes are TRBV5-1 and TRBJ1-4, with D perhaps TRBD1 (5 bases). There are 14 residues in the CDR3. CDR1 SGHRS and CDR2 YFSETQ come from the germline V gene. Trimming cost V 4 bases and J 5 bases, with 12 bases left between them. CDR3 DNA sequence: TGCGCCAGCAGCGACGGGACTCCCAATGAAAAACTGTTTTTT. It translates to CASSDGTPNEKLFF. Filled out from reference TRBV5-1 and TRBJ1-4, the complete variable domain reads KAGVTQTPRYLIKTRGQQVTLSCSPISGHRSVSWYQQTPGQGLQFLFEYFSETQRNKGNFPGRFSGRQFSNSRSEMNVSTLELGDSALYLCASSDGTPNEKLFFGSGTQLSVL.

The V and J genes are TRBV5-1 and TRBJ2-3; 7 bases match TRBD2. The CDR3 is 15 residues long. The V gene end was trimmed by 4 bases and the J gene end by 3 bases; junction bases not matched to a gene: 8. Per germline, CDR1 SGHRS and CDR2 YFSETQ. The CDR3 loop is CASSTTGGSTDTQYF. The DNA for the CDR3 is TGCGCCAGCAGCACGACGGGGGGTAGTACAGATACGCAGTATTTT.

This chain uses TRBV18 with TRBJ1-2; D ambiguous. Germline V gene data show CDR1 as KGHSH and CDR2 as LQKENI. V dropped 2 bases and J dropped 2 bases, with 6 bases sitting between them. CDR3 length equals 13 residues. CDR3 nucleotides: TGTGCCAGCTCACCAAAGGAAAACTATGGCTACACCTTC. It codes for CASSPKENYGYTF. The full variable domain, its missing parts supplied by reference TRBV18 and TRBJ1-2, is NAGVMQNPRHLVRRRGQEARLRCSPMKGHSHVYWYRQLPEEGLKFMVYLQKENIIDESGMPKERFSAEFPKEGPSILRIQQVVRGDSAAYFCASSPKENYGYTFGSGTRLTVV.

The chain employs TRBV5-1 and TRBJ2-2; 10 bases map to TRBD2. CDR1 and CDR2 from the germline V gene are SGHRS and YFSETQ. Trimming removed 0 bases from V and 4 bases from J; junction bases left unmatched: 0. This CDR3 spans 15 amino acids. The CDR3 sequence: CASSLGLAGTGELFF. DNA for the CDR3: TGCGCCAGCAGCTTGGGACTAGCGGGCACCGGGGAGCTGTTTTTT.

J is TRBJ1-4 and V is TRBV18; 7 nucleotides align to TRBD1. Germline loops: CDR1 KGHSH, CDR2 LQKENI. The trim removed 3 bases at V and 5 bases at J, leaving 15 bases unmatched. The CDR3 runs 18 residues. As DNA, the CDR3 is TGTGCCAGCTCACCCCGGCAGGGGGTACAAGGCCTGAATGAAAAACTGTTTTTT. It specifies CASSPRQGVQGLNEKLFF.

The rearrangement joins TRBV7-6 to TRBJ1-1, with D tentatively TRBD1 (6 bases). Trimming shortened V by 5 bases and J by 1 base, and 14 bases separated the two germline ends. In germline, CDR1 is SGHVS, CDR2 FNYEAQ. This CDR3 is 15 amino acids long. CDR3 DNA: TGTGCCAGCAGCCGACAGGCCGATCCGAACACTGAAGCTTTCTTT. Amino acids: CASSRQADPNTEAFF. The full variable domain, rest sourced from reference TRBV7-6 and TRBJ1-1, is GAGVSQSPRYKVTKRGQDVALRCDPISGHVSLYWYRQALGQGPEFLTYFNYEAQQDKSGLPNDRFSAERPEGSISTLTIQRTEQRDSAMYRCASSRQADPNTEAFFGQGTRLTVV.

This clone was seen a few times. CDR3 sequence: CASSISQASNQPQHF. As DNA, the CDR3 is TGTGCCAGTAGTATATCCCAGGCAAGCAATCAGCCCCAGCATTTT. The J gene is TRBJ1-5, the V gene TRBV19; no clear D. Germline V gives CDR1 LNHDA, CDR2 SQIVND (reference sequence). The CDR3 extends over 15 amino acids. V lost 2 bases and J lost 1, with 9 bases in between.

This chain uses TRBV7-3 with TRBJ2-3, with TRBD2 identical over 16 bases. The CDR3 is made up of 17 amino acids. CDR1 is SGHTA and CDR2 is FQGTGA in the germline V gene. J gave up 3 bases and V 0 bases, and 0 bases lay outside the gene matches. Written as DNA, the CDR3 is TGTGCCAGCAGCTTAACGGGACTAGCGGGGGGGACAGATACGCAGTATTTT. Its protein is CASSLTGLAGGTDTQYF.

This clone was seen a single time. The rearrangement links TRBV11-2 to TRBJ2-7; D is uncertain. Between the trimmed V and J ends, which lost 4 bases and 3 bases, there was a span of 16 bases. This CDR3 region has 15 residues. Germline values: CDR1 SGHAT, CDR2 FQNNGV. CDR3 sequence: CASSSFLSANYEQYF. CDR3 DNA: TGTGCCAGCAGCTCCTTTTTGTCGGCGAACTACGAGCAGTACTTC.

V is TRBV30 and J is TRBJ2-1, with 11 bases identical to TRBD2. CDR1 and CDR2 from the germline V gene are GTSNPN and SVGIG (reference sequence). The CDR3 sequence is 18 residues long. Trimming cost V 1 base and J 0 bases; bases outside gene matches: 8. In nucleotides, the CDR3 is TGTGCCTGGAGTGCGGGACTAGCGGTGTCGAGCTCCTACAATGAGCAGTTCTTC. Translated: CAWSAGLAVSSSYNEQFF.

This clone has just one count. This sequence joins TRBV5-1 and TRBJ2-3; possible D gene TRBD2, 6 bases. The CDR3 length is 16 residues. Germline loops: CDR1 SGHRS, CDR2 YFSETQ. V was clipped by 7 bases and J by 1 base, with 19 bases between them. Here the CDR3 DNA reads TGCGCCAGCGCCAGAGCGCTTAGCGGTGGCACAGATACGCAGTATTTT. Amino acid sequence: CASARALSGGTDTQYF.

The CDR3 nucleotides read TGTGCCAGCTCACGAGGACAGGGGGCCATGGGGGATTCACCCCTCCACTTT. Its protein is CASSRGQGAMGDSPLHF. The chain uses TRBV18 and TRBJ1-6; 11 bases are shared with TRBD1. The CDR3 covers 17 residues. With V trimmed by 4 bases and J by 8 bases, 10 bases remained unmatched. CDR1 and CDR2 (germline): KGHSH, LQKENI. The full variable domain, in which reference TRBV18 and TRBJ1-6 provide the parts outside the CDR3, is NAGVMQNPRHLVRRRGQEARLRCSPMKGHSHVYWYRQLPEEGLKFMVYLQKENIIDESGMPKERFSAEFPKEGPSILRIQQVVRGDSAAYFCASSRGQGAMGDSPLHFGNGTRLTVT.

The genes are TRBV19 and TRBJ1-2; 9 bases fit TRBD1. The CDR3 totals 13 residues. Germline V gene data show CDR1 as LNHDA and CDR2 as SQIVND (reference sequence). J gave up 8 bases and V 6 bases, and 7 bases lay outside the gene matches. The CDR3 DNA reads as TGTGCCAGTAGACTTAACAGGGGGCGAGGCTACACCTTC. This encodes CASRLNRGRGYTF.

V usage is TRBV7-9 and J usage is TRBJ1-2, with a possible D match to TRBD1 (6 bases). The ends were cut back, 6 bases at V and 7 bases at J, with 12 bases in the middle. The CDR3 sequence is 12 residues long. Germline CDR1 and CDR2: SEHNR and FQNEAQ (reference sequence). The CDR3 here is CASSELQGGYTF. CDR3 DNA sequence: TGTGCCAGCAGTGAACTACAGGGTGGCTACACCTTC.

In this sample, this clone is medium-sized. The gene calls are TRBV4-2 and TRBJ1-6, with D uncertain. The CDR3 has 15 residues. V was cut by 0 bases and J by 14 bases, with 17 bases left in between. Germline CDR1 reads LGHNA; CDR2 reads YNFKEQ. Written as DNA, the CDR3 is TGTGCCAGCAGCCAAGATGATCGCGTTTCGGGGACCCTCCACTTT. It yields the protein CASSQDDRVSGTLHF.

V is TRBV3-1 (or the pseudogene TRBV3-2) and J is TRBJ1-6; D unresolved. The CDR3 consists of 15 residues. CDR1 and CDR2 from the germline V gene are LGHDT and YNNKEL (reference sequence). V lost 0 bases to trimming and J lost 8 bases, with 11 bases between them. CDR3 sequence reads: CASSQENFLDSPLHF. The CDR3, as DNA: TGTGCCAGCAGCCAAGAGAATTTTCTCGATTCACCCCTCCACTTT.

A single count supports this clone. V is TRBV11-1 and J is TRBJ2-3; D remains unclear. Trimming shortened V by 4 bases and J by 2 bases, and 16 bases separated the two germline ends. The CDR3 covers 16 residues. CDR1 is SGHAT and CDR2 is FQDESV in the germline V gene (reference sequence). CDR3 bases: TGTGCCAGCAGCTCACAAAGGGTACTCCTCACAGATACGCAGTATTTT. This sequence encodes CASSSQRVLLTDTQYF.

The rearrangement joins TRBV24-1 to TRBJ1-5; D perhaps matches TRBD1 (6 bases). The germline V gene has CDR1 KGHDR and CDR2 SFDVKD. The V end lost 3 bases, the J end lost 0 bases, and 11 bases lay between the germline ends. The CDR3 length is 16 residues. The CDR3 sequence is CATSDKGQYSNQPQHF. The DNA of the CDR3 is TGTGCCACCAGTGATAAAGGACAGTATAGCAATCAGCCCCAGCATTTT.

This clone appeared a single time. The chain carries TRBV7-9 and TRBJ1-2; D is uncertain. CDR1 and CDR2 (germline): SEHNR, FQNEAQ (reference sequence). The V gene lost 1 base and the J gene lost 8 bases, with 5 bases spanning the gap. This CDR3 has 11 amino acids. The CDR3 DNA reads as TGTGCCAGCAGCTTAGGGCCCGGCTACACCTTC. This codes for CASSLGPGYTF. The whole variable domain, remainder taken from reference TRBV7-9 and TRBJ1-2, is DTGVSQNPRHKITKRGQNVTFRCDPISEHNRLYWYRQTLGQGPEFLTYFQNEAQLEKSRLLSDRFSAERPKGSFSTLEIQRTEQGDSAMYLCASSLGPGYTFGSGTRLTVV.